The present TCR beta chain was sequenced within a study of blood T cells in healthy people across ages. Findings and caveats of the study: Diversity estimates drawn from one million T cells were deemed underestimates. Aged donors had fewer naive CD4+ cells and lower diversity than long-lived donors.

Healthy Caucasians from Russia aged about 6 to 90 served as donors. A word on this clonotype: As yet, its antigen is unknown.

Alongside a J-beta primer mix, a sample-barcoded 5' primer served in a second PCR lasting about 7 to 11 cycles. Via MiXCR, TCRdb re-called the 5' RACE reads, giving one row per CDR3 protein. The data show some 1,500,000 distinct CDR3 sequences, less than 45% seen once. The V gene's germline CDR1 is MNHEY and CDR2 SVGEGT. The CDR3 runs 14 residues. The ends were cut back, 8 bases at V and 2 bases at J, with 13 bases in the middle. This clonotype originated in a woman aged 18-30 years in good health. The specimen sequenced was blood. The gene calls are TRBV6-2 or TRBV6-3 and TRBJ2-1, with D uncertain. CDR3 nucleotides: TGTGCCAGCGCAAAGGCCATTACCTACAATGAGCAGTTCTTC. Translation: CASAKAITYNEQFF.